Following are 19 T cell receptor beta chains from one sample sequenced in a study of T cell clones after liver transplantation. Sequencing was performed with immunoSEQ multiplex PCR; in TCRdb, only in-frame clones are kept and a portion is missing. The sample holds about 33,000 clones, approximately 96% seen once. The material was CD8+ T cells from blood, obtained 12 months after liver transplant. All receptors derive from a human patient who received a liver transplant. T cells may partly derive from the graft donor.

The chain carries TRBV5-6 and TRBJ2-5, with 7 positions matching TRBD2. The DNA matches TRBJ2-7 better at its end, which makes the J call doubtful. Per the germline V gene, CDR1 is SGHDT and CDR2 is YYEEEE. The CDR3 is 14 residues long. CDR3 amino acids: CASSLGLASYEQYF. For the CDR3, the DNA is TGTGCCAGCAGCTTGGGACTAGCTAGCTACGAGCAGTACTTC.

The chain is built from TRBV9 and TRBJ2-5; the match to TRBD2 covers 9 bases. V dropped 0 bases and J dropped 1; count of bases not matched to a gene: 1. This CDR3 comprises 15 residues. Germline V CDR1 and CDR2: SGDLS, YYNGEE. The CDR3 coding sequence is TGTGCCAGCAGCGTAGAGGGACTAGCCCAAGAGACCCAGTACTTC. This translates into CASSVEGLAQETQYF. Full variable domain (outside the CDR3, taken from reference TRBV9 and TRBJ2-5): DSGVTQTPKHLITATGQRVTLRCSPRSGDLSVYWYQQSLDQGLQFLIQYYNGEERAKGNILERFSAQQFPDLHSELNLSSLELGDSALYFCASSVEGLAQETQYFGPGTRLLVL.

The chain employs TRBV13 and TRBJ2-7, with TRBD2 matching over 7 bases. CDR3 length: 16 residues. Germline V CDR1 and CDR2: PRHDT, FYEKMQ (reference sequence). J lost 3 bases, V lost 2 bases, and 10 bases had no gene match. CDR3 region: CASSLNAGTKLYEQYF. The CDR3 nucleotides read TGTGCCAGCAGCTTAAACGCCGGGACTAAACTCTACGAGCAGTACTTC.

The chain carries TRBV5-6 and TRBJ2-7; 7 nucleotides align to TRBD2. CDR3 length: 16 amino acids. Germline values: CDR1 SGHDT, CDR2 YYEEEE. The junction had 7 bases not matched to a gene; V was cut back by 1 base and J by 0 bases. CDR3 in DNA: TGTGCCAGCAGCTTGCGGCTAGCGGAGAGCTCCTACGAGCAGTACTTC. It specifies CASSLRLAESSYEQYF.

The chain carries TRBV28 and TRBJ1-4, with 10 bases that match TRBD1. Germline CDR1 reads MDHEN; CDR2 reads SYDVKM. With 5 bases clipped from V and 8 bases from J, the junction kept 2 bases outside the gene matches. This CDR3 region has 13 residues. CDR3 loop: CASSGQGGEKLFF. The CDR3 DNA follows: TGTGCCAGCAGTGGACAGGGGGGAGAAAAACTGTTTTTT.

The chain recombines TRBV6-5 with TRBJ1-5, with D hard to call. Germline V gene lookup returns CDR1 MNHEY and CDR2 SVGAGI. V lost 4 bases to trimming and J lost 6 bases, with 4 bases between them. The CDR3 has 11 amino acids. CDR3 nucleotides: TGTGCCAGCAGTTCAAGTCAGCCCCAGCATTTT. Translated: CASSSSQPQHF.

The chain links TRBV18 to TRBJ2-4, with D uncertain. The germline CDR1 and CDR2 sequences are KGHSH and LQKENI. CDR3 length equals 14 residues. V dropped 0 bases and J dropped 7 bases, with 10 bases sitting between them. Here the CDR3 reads CASSPPISYNIQYF. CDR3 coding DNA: TGTGCCAGCTCACCACCGATTAGCTACAACATTCAGTACTTC.

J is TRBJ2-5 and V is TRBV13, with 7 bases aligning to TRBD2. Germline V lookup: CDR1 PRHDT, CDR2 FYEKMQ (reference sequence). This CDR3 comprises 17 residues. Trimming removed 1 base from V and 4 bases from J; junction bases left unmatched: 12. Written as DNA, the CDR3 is TGTGCCAGCAGCTTAGACGGGGTGGGAGGGCCCCCAGAGACCCAGTACTTC. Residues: CASSLDGVGGPPETQYF.

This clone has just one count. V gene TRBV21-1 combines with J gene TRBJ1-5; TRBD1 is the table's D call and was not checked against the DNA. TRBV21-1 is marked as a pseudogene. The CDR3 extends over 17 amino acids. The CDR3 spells CASRSPYGTWGTWPQHF. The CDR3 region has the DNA TGTGCCAGCAGATCACCCTACGGCACTTGGGGGACATGGCCCCAGCATTTT.

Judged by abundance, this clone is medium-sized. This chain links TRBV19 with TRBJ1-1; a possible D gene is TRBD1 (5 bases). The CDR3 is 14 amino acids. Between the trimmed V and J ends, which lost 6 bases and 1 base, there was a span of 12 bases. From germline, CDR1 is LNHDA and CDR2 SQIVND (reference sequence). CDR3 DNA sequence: TGTGCCAGTAGCCCCGGGACCCCGAACACTGAAGCTTTCTTT. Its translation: CASSPGTPNTEAFF.

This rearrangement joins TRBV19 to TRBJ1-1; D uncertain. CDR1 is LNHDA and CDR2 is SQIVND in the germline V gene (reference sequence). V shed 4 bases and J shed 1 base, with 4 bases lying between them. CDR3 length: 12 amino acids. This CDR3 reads CASSKGNTEAFF. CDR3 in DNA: TGTGCCAGTAGTAAGGGGAACACTGAAGCTTTCTTT.

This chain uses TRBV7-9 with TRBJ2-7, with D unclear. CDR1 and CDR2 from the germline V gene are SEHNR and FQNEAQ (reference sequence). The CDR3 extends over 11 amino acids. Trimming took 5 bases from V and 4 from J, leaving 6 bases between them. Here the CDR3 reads CASSIQYEQYF. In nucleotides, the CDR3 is TGTGCCAGCAGCATACAATACGAGCAGTACTTC.

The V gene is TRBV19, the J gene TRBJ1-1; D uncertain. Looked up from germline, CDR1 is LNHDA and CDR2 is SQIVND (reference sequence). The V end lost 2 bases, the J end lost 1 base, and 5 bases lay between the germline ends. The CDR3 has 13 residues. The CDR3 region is CASSITRNTEAFF. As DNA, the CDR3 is TGTGCCAGTAGTATAACCAGGAACACTGAAGCTTTCTTT. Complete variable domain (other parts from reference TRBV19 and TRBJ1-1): DGGITQSPKYLFRKEGQNVTLSCEQNLNHDAMYWYRQDPGQGLRLIYYSQIVNDFQKGDIAEGYSVSREKKESFPLTVTSAQKNPTAFYLCASSITRNTEAFFGQGTRLTVV.

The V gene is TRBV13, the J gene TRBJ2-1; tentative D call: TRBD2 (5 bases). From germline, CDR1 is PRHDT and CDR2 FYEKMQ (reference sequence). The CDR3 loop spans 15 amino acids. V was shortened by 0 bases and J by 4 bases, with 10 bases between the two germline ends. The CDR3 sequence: CASSLGGLAYNEQFF. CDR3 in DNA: TGTGCCAGCAGCTTAGGGGGGTTAGCGTACAATGAGCAGTTCTTC.

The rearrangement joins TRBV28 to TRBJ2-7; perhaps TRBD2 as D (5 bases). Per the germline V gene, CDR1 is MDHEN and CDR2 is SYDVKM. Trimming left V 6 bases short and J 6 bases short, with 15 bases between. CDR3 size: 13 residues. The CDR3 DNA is TGTGCCAGCAGACTTGATGCGAGGGCCGAGCAGTACTTC. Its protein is CASRLDARAEQYF.

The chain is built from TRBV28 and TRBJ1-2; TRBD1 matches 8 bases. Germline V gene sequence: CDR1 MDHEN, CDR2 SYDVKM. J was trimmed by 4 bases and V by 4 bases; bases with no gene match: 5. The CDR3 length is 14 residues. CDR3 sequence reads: CASSSTGGVYGYTF. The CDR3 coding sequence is TGTGCCAGCAGTTCCACAGGGGGGGTCTATGGCTACACCTTC.

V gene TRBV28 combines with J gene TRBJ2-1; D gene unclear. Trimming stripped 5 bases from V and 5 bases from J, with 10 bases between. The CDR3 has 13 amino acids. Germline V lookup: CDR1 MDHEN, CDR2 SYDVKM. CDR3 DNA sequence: TGTGCCAGCAGTCCGGCGTGGCACAATGAGCAGTTCTTC. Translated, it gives CASSPAWHNEQFF.

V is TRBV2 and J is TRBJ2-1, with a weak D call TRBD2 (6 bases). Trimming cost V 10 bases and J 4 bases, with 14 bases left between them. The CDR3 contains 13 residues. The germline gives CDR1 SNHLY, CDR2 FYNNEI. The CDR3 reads CATGDSGYNEQFF. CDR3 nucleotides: TGTGCCACGGGGGATTCGGGTTACAATGAGCAGTTCTTC.

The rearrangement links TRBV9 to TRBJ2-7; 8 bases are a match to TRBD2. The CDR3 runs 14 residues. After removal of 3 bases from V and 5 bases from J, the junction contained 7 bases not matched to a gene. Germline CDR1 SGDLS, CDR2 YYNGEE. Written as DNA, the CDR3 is TGTGCCAGCAGCGGGCGGGAGGCCCTCGACGAGCAGTACTTC. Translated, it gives CASSGREALDEQYF.